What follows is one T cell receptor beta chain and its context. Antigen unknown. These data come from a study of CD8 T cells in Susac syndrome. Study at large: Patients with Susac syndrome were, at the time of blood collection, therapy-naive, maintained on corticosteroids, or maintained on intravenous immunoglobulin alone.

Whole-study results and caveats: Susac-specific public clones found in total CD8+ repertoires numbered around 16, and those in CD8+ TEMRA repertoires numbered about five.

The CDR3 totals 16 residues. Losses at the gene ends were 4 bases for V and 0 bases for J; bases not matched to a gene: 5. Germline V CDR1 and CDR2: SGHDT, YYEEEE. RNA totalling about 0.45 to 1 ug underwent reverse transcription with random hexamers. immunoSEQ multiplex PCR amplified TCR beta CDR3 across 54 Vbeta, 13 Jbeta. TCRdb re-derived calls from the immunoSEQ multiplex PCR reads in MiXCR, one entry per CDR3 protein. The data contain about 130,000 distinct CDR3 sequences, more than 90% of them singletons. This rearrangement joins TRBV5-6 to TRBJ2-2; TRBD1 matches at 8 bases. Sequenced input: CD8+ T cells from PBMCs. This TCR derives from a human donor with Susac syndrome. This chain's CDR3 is CASSATGDANTGELFF. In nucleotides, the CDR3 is TGTGCCAGCAGCGCGACAGGGGATGCGAACACCGGGGAGCTGTTTTTT.